These T cell receptor beta chains were read from a single sample in a study of blood T cell repertoires in COVID-19. Repertoires were generated with immunoSEQ multiplex PCR, while TCRdb's copy carries only in-frame clones and drops some. The table records tens of thousands of clones, roughly 84% of them present only once. Input material: peripheral blood. Receptor source: a man between 65 and 85 years old with acute or convalescent COVID-19. The CDR3 runs from the conserved cysteine through the conserved F or W. Each record gives: D gene, clone size, V gene, J gene, CDR3 protein, CDR3 DNA. The D gene is left open where the match is weak. The size field is filled for only some rows; it gives once, few, many or a size class.

>TRBD1|.|TRBV6-2/TRBV6-3|TRBJ2-3
CASSYGTGGYWQYF
TGTGCCAGCAGTTATGGGACAGGGGGATATTGGCAGTATTTT
>TRBD1|.|TRBV5-1|TRBJ1-1
CASSLGGTGTEAFF
TGCGCCAGCAGCTTGGGTGGGACAGGGACTGAAGCTTTCTTT
>TRBD2|.|TRBV12-5|TRBJ2-2
CASGLGSGGFTGELFF
TGTGCTAGTGGACTAGGGAGCGGGGGCTTCACCGGGGAGCTGTTTTTT
>TRBD1|.|TRBV28|TRBJ1-5
CASRGSGQGDYSNQPQHF
TGTGCCAGCAGGGGGTCGGGCCAGGGGGATTATAGCAATCAGCCCCAGCATTTT
>.|.|TRBV7-2|TRBJ1-5
CASSLVGRGGGLGNQPQHF
TGTGCCAGCAGCTTAGTTGGCAGGGGTGGGGGTCTTGGCAATCAGCCCCAGCATTTT
>TRBD1|once|TRBV6-5|TRBJ2-5
CASSKTGGWQETQYF
TGTGCCAGCAGTAAAACAGGGGGTTGGCAAGAGACCCAGTACTTC
>TRBD1|.|TRBV6-6|TRBJ1-5
CAEADRANQPQHF
TGTGCCGAGGCTGACAGGGCAAATCAGCCCCAGCATTTT
>.|.|TRBV5-1|TRBJ1-6
CASSLTMARNRIYNSPLHF
TGCGCCAGCAGCTTGACCATGGCAAGGAACAGAATCTATAATTCACCCCTCCACTTT
>.|.|TRBV21-1|TRBJ1-2
CATNPTGLGYTF
TGTGCCACCAATCCTACGGGACTGGGCTACACCTTC
>.|.|TRBV10-3|TRBJ1-3
CAIPGKGNTIYF
TGTGCCATACCAGGGAAGGGAAACACCATATATTTT
>.|.|TRBV18|TRBJ1-1
CASSPPLDTEAFF
TGTGCCAGCTCACCCCCTTTAGACACTGAAGCTTTCTTT
>TRBD1|.|TRBV6-2/TRBV6-3|TRBJ1-2
CASSPTGQGFYGYTF
TGTGCCAGCAGCCCAACGGGACAGGGATTCTATGGCTACACCTTC
>.|.|TRBV5-1|TRBJ2-3
CASSVPQGTQYF
TGCGCCAGCAGCGTACCCCAGGGAACGCAGTATTTT
>.|.|TRBV18|TRBJ1-2
CASLGDTAYGYTF
TGTGCCAGCTTAGGGGACACAGCCTATGGCTACACCTTC
>TRBD1|.|TRBV11-2|TRBJ2-1
CASLFRTGTGNNEQFF
TGTGCCAGCCTTTTTAGGACCGGGACAGGGAACAATGAGCAGTTCTTC
>TRBD2|once|TRBV11-2|TRBJ2-1
CASSSLAGAYNEQFF
TGTGCCAGCAGCTCCCTAGCGGGGGCCTACAATGAGCAGTTCTTC
>.|.|TRBV7-6|TRBJ1-4
CASSLRDGRVNEKLFF
TGTGCCAGCAGCTTAAGGGACGGGAGGGTTAATGAAAAACTGTTTTTT
>.|.|TRBV18|TRBJ2-3
CASSPRRGRGTDTQYF
TGTGCCAGCTCACCAAGACGGGGAAGAGGCACAGATACGCAGTATTTT
>TRBD2|.|TRBV9|TRBJ2-7
CASSSGTRSDEQYF
TGTGCCAGCAGCTCCGGGACTAGGTCCGACGAGCAGTACTTC
>.|.|TRBV7-3|TRBJ1-2
CASSPEGSYPYGYTF
TGTGCCAGCAGTCCGGAGGGGAGTTACCCTTATGGCTACACCTTC
>.|.|TRBV4-3|TRBJ2-3
CASSQDPGALGTDMTQYF
TGCGCCAGCAGCCAAGACCCGGGAGCTCTTGGGACAGATATGACGCAGTATTTT
>TRBD2|.|TRBV13|TRBJ2-3
CASSPGALLAGDIHTQYF
TGTGCCAGCAGCCCCGGGGCCTTACTAGCGGGGGACATACATACGCAGTATTTT
>.|.|TRBV7-8|TRBJ1-2
CASSQRNYGYTF
TGTGCCAGCAGCCAGAGAAACTATGGCTACACCTTC
>TRBD1|.|TRBV10-3|TRBJ2-1
CAISTGTGVRNEQFF
TGTGCCATCAGTACCGGGACAGGGGTTCGCAATGAGCAGTTCTTC
>.|few|TRBV4-1|TRBJ2-4
CASSQDPRGALAKNIQYF
TGCGCCAGCAGCCAAGATCCCCGGGGGGCCTTAGCCAAAAACATTCAGTACTTC
>TRBD1|once|TRBV7-9|TRBJ2-1
CASNNWRGGGYNEQFF
TGTGCCAGCAATAATTGGCGAGGGGGCGGGTACAATGAGCAGTTCTTC
>TRBD2|.|TRBV30|TRBJ2-1
CAWSAPSGGTLNEQFF
TGTGCCTGGAGTGCCCCAAGCGGGGGGACGCTCAATGAGCAGTTCTTC
>.|.|TRBV5-4|TRBJ1-1
CASREGGMNTEAFF
TGTGCCAGCAGAGAGGGGGGGATGAACACTGAAGCTTTCTTT
>TRBD1|few|TRBV4-1|TRBJ1-6
CASTSQGVNSPLHF
TGCGCCAGCACATCACAGGGGGTTAACTCACCCCTCCACTTT
>.|once|TRBV5-6|TRBJ1-2
CASSPGQTYGYTF
TGTGCCAGCAGCCCCGGACAGACCTATGGCTACACCTTC
>TRBD1|.|TRBV27|TRBJ2-1
CASSPTGTGGVDEQFF
TGTGCCAGCAGTCCCACCGGGACAGGGGGGGTAGATGAGCAGTTCTTC
>.|.|TRBV7-6|TRBJ1-1
CASSLGGETEAFF
TGTGCCAGCAGCTTAGGGGGGGAGACTGAAGCTTTCTTT
>.|.|TRBV4-2|TRBJ2-3
CASSHRDIAPAVADTQYF
TGTGCCAGCAGCCACCGGGACATCGCTCCTGCGGTGGCAGATACGCAGTATTTT
>.|.|TRBV28|TRBJ2-3
CASSFRYTDTQYF
TGTGCCAGCAGTTTCCGGTACACAGATACGCAGTATTTT
>TRBD2|.|TRBV6-5|TRBJ2-3
CASSYGGGRTDTQYF
TGTGCCAGCAGTTACGGGGGGGGACGCACAGATACGCAGTATTTT
>TRBD1|.|TRBV7-3|TRBJ1-1
CASSGSGGNTEAFF
TGTGCCAGCAGTGGCTCAGGGGGGAACACTGAAGCTTTCTTT
>TRBD2|.|TRBV7-3|TRBJ2-3
CASSLLPLRTSGGVSTDTQYF
TGTGCCAGCAGCTTATTGCCCCTTAGGACTAGCGGGGGGGTTAGCACAGATACGCAGTATTTT
>TRBD1|.|TRBV2|TRBJ1-5
CASSELGDRGFEQPQHF
TGTGCCAGCAGTGAACTGGGGGACAGGGGCTTTGAGCAGCCCCAGCATTTT
>.|.|TRBV25-1|TRBJ1-1
CASSGGRAGTEAFF
TGTGCCAGCAGTGGAGGTCGTGCGGGCACTGAAGCTTTCTTT
>TRBD1|.|TRBV2|TRBJ2-2
CASSDAPGQGVFTGELFF
TGTGCCAGCAGTGATGCACCCGGACAGGGGGTATTTACCGGGGAGCTGTTTTTT
>.|.|TRBV7-9|TRBJ1-6
CASSVEGGLALHF
TGTGCCAGCAGCGTAGAAGGCGGGTTGGCCCTCCACTTT
>.|medium-sized|TRBV7-9|TRBJ1-1
CASTPGNTEAFF
TGTGCCAGCACACCAGGGAACACTGAAGCTTTCTTT